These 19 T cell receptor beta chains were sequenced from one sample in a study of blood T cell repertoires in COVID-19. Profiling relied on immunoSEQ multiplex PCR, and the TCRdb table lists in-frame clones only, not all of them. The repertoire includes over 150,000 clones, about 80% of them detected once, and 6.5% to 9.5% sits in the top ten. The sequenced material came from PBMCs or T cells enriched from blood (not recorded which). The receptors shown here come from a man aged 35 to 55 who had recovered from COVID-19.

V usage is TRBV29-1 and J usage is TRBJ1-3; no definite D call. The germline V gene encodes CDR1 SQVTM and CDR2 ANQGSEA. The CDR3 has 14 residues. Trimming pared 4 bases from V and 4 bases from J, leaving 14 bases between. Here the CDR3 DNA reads TGCAGCGTTGCTGGCGGCTTAAGGGGAAACACCATATATTTT. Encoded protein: CSVAGGLRGNTIYF.

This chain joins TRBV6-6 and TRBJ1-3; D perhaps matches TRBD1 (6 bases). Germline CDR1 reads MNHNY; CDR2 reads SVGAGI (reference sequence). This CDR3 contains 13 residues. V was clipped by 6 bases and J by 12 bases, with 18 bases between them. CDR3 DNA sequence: TGTGCCAGCAGCCTCGGGACACGTCTCCACATATATTTT. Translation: CASSLGTRLHIYF.

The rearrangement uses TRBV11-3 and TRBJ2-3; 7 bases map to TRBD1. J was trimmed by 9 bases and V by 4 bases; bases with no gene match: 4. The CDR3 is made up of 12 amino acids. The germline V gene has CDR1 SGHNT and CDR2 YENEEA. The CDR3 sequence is CASSYDRATQYF. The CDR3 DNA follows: TGTGCCAGCAGCTATGACAGGGCGACGCAGTATTTT.

CDR3 loop: CASSLGTDSNQPQHF. The CDR3 region has the DNA TGTGCCAGCTCACTGGGGACAGATAGCAATCAGCCCCAGCATTTT. The rearrangement joins TRBV18 to TRBJ1-5; 7 nucleotides match TRBD1. This CDR3 spans 15 amino acids. Germline trimming cut 4 bases from V and 0 bases from J; bases unmatched to any gene: 3. Germline lookup yields CDR1 KGHSH and CDR2 LQKENI.

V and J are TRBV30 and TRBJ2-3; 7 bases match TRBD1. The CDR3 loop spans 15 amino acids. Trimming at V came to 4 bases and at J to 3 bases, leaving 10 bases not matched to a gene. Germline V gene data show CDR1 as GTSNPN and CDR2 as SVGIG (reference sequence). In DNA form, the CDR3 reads TGTGCCTGGAAGAGGACAGGAATTGGAACAGATACGCAGTATTTT. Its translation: CAWKRTGIGTDTQYF.

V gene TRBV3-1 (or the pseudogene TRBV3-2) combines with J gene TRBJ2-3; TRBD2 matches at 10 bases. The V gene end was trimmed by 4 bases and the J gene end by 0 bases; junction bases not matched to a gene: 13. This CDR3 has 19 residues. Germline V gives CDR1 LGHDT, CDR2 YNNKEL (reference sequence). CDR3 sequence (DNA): TGTGCCAGCAGCCTTTCCTCGGGGGTAGCGGGGGGTAGCACAGATACGCAGTATTTT. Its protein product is CASSLSSGVAGGSTDTQYF.

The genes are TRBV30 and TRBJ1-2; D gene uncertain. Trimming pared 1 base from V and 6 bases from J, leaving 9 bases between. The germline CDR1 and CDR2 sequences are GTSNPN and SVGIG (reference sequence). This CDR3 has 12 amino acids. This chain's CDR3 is CAWSATTDGYTF. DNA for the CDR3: TGTGCCTGGAGTGCAACCACGGATGGCTACACCTTC.

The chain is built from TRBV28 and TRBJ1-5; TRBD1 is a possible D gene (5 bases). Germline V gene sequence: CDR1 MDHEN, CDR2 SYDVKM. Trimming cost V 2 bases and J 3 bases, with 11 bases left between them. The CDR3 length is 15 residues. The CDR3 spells CASSLRPGPNQPQHF. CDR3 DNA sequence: TGTGCCAGCAGTTTAAGGCCAGGGCCCAATCAGCCCCAGCATTTT.

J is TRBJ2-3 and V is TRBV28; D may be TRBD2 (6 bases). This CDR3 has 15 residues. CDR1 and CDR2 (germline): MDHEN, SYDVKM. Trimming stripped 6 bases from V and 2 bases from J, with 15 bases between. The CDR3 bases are TGTGCCAGCAGAGATTACGGGGGAGACACAGATACGCAGTATTTT. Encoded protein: CASRDYGGDTDTQYF.

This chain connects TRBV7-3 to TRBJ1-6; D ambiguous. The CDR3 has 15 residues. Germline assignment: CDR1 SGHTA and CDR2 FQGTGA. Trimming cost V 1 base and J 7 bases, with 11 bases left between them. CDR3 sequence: CASSLMAGSNSPLHF. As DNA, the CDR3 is TGTGCCAGCAGCTTAATGGCAGGCAGCAATTCACCCCTCCACTTT. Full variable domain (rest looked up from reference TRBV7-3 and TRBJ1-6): GAGVSQTPSNKVTEKGKYVELRCDPISGHTALYWYRQSLGQGPEFLIYFQGTGAADDSGLPNDRFFAVRPEGSVSTLKIQRTERGDSAVYLCASSLMAGSNSPLHFGNGTRLTVT.

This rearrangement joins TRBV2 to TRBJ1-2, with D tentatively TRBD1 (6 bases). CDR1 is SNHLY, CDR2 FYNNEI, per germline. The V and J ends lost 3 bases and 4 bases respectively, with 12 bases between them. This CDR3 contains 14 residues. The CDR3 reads CASSERGRGYGYTF. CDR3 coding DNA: TGTGCCAGCAGTGAGAGGGGCAGGGGCTATGGCTACACCTTC.

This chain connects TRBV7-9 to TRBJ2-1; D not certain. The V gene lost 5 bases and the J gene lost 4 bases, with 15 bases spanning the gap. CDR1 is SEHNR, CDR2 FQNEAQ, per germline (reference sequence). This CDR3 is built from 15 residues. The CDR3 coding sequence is TGTGCCAGCAGCCAATCCCAAGTCGGGTACAATGAGCAGTTCTTC. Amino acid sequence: CASSQSQVGYNEQFF.

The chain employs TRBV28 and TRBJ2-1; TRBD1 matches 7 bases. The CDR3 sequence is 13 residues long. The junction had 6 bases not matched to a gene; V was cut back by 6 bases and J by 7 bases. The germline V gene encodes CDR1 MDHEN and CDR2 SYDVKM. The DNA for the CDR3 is TGTGCCAGCAGCCAGGGACAGAGGAATGAGCAGTTCTTC. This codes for CASSQGQRNEQFF.

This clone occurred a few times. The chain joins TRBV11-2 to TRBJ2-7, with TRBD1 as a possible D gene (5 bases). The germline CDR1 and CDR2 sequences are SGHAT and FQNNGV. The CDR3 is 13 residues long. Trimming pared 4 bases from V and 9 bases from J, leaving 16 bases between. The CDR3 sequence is CASSSAGALGQYF. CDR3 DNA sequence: TGTGCCAGCAGCTCCGCTGGGGCTCTCGGGCAGTACTTC.

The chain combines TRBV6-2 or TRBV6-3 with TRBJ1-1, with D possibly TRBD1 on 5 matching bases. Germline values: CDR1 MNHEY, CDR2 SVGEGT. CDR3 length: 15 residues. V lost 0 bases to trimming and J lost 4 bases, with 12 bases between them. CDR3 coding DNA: TGTGCCAGCAGTTACTCGTATCAGGGTAGCACTGAAGCTTTCTTT. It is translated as CASSYSYQGSTEAFF.

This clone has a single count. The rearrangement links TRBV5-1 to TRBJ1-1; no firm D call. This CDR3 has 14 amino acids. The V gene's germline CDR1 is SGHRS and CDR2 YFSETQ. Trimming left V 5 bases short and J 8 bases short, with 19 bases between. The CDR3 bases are TGCGCCAGCAGACCCGGATCACCCATCGGGGAAGCTTTCTTT. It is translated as CASRPGSPIGEAFF. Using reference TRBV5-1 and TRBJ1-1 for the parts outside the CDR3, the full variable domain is KAGVTQTPRYLIKTRGQQVTLSCSPISGHRSVSWYQQTPGQGLQFLFEYFSETQRNKGNFPGRFSGRQFSNSRSEMNVSTLELGDSALYLCASRPGSPIGEAFFGQGTRLTVV.

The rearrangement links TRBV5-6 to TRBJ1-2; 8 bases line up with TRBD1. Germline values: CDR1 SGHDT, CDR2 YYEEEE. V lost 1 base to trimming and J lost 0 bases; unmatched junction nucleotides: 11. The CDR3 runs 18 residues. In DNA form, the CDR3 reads TGTGCCAGCAGCTTGTTGTCCAGGGGGCGCCTGTCTAACTATGGCTACACCTTC. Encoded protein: CASSLLSRGRLSNYGYTF.

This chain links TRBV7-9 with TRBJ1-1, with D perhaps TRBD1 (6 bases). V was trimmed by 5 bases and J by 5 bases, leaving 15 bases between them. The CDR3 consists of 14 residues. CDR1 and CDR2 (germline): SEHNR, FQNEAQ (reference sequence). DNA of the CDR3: TGTGCCAGCAGCCCACAGGGACGAGGAACTGAAGCTTTCTTT. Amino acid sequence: CASSPQGRGTEAFF.

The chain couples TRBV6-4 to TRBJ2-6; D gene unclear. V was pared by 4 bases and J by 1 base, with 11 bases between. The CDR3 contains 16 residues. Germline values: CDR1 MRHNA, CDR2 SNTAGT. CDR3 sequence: CASSADDTSGANVLTF. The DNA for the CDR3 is TGTGCCAGCAGTGCCGATGATACTTCTGGGGCCAACGTCCTGACTTTC.